This T cell receptor (beta chain) was captured in a study of blood T cell repertoires in COVID-19. For the study at large: PBMCs, B-cell-depleted T cells, or T cells were the source of the cDNA or gDNA that made up the material.

The authors' processing: Nucleated cell number was recorded as an estimate derived from reference gene primer amplification. Sequencing was performed with immunoSEQ multiplex PCR; in TCRdb, only in-frame clones are kept and a portion is missing. The V and J calls and the clone size are those of that table, but D and trimming were determined from the DNA. Altogether some 190,000 clones are present, more than 75% being singletons, with the ten largest covering around 6%. Sequenced input: PBMCs or T cells enriched from blood (not recorded which). The TCR sequence derives from a man in his forties or fifties with acute COVID-19.

CDR3 loop: CASSITGPREKLFF. For the CDR3, the DNA is TGTGCCAGTAGTATAACAGGGCCACGGGAAAAACTGTTTTTT. This chain links TRBV19 with TRBJ1-4; D perhaps matches TRBD1 (6 bases). Germline-derived CDR1 and CDR2 are LNHDA and SQIVND (reference sequence). The length of the CDR3 is 14 residues. Trimming removed 2 bases at V and 8 bases at J, with 12 bases between.